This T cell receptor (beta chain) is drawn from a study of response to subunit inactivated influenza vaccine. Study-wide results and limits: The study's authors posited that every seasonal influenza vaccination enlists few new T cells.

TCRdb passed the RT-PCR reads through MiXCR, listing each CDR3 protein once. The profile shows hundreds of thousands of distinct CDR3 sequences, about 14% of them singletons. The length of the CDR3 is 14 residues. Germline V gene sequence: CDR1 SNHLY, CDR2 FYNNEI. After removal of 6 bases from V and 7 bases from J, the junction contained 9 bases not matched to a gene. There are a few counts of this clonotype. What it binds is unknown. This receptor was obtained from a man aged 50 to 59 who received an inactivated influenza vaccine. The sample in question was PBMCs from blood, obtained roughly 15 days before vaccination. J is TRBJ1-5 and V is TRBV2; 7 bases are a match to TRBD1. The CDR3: CASSALQGWQPQHF. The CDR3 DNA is TGTGCCAGCAGCGCCCTACAGGGGTGGCAGCCCCAGCATTTT.